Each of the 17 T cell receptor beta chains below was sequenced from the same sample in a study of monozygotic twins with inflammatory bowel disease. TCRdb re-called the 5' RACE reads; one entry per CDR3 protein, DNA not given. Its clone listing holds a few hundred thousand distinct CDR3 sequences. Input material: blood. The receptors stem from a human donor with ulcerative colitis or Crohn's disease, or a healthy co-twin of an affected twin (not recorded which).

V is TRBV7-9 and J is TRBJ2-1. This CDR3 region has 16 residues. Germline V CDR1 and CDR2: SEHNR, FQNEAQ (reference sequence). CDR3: CASSSLQEVSYNEQFF.

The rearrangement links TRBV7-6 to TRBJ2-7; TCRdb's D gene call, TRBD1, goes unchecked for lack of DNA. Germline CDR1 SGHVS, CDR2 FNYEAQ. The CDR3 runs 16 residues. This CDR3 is CASSSPGQGATYEQYF.

The CDR3 sequence: CATRDRSNQPQHF. The chain links TRBV6-2 or TRBV6-3 to TRBJ1-5; TCRdb gives TRBD1 as the D gene, but with no DNA this cannot be confirmed. CDR3 length: 13 amino acids. Germline CDR1 MNHEY, CDR2 SVGEGT.

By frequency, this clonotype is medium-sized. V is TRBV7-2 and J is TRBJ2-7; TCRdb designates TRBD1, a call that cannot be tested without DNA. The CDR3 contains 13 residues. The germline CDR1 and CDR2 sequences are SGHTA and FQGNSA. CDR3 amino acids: CASSLYSGREQYF.

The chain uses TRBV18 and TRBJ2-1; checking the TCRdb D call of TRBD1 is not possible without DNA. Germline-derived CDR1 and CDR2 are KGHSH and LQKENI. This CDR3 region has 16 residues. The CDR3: CASSPTGTGQNNEQFF.

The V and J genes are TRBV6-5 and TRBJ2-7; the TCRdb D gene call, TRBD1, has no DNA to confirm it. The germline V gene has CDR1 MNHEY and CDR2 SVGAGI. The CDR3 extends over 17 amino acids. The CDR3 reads CASSSTTGTRWSYEQYF.

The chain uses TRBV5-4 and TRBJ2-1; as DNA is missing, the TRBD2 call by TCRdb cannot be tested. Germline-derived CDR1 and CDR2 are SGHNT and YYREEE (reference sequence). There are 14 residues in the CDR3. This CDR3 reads CASSLASGYNEQFF. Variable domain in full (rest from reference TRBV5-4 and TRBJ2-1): ETGVTQSPTHLIKTRGQQVTLRCSSQSGHNTVSWYQQALGQGPQFIFQYYREEENGRGNFPPRFSGLQFPNYSSELNVNALELDDSALYLCASSLASGYNEQFFGPGTRLTVL.

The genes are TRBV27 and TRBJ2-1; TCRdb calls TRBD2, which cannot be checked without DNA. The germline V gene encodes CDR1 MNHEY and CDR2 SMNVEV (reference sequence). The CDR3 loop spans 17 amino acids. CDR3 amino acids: CASSLRASGGNYDEQFF.

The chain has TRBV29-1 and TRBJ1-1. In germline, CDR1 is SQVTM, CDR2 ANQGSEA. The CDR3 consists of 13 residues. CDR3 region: CSELEGGDTEAFF.

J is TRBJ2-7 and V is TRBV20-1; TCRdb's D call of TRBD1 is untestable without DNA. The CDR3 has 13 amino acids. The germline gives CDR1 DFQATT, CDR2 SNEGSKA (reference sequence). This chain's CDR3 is CSATQGGAYEQYF.

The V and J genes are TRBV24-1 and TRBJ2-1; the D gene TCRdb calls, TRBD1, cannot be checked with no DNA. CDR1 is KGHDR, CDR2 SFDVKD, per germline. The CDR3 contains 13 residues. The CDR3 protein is CATSDLPGDEQFF.

This CDR3 reads CASSEGGSPLHF. The J gene is TRBJ1-6, the V gene TRBV12-3 or TRBV12-4; absent DNA, TCRdb's TRBD1 call cannot be checked. This CDR3 comprises 12 residues.

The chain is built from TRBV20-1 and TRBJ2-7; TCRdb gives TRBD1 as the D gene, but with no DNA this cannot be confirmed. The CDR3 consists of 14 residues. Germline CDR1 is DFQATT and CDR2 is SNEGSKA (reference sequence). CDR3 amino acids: CSARVGQGPYEQYF.

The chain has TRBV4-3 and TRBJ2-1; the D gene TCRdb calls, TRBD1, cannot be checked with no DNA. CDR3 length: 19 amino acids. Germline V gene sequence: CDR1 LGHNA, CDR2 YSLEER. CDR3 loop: CASSQDRGNLGSSYNEQFF.

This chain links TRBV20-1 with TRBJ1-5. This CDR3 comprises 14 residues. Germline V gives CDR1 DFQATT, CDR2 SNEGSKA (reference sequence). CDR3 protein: CSARHGQSNQPQHF.

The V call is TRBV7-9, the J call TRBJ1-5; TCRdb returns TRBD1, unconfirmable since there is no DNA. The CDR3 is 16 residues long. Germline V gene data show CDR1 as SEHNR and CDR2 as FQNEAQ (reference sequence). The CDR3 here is CASSLASRGSNQPQHF.

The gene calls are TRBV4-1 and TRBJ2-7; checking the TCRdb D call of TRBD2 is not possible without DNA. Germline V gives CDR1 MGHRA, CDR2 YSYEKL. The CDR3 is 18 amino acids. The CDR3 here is CASSQPTGVSGSQYEQYF.